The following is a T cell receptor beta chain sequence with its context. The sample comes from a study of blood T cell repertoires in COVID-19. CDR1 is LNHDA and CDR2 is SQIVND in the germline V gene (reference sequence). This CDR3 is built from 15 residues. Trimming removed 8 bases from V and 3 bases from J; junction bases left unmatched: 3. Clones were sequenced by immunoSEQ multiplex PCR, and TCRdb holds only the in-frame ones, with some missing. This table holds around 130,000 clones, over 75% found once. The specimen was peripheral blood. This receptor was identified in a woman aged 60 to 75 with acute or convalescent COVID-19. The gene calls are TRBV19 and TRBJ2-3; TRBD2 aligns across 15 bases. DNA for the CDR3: TGTGCCAGTCGGACTAGCGGGAGGGTGACAGATACGCAGTATTTT. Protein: CASRTSGRVTDTQYF.